The 2 T cell receptor beta chains listed next were all sequenced from one sample in a study of blood T cell repertoires in COVID-19. Profiled with immunoSEQ multiplex PCR; TCRdb holds only in-frame clones, not every one. The table records some 360,000 clones, approximately 89% of them present only once. Sequenced input: peripheral blood. Receptors were obtained from a woman aged 60-75 years with COVID-19, enrolled during active disease.

The chain employs TRBV5-4 and TRBJ1-1; D gene uncertain. V lost 2 bases and J lost 1, with 6 bases in between. This CDR3 spans 13 amino acids. Germline CDR1 SGHNT, CDR2 YYREEE (reference sequence). CDR3 nucleotide sequence: TGTGCCAGCAGCTTTCAGTGGAACACTGAAGCTTTCTTT. It is translated as CASSFQWNTEAFF.

The gene calls are TRBV7-2 and TRBJ2-6, with 7 bases fitting TRBD1. This CDR3 spans 18 amino acids. The junction had 13 bases not matched to a gene; V was cut back by 5 bases and J by 3 bases. Germline V lookup: CDR1 SGHTA, CDR2 FQGNSA. CDR3 in DNA: TGTGCCAGCAGCACAGGGGTAGGTCTGGGGAGTGGGGCCAACGTCCTGACTTTC. Translated, it gives CASSTGVGLGSGANVLTF.